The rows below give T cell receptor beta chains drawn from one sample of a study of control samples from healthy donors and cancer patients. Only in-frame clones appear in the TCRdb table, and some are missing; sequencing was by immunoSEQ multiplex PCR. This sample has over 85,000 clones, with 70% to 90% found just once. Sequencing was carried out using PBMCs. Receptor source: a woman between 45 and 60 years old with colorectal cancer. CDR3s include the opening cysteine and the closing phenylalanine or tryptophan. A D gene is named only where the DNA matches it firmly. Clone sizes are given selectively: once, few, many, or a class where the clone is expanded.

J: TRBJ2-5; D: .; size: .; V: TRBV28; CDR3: CASSFTGIETQYF; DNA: TGTGCCAGCAGTTTCACAGGGATCGAGACCCAGTACTTC
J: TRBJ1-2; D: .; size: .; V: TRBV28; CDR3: CASRAEGSAYGYTF; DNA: TGTGCCAGCAGGGCCGAGGGGTCCGCCTATGGCTACACCTTC
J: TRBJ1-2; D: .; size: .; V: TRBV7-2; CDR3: CASSGGVNYGYTF; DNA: TGTGCCAGCAGTGGAGGGGTTAACTATGGCTACACCTTC
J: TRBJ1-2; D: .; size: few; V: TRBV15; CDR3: CATSRLDGGYTF; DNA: TGTGCCACCAGCAGACTGGACGGTGGCTACACCTTC
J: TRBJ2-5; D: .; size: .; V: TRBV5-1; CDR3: CASSFNGGETQYF; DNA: TGCGCCAGCAGCTTCAACGGGGGAGAGACCCAGTACTTC
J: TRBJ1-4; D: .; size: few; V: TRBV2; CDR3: CASAGTLTTNEKLFF; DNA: TGTGCCAGCGCTGGCACACTCACAACTAATGAAAAACTGTTTTTT
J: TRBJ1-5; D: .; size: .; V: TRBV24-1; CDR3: CATSAGSGQPQHF; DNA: TGTGCCACCAGCGCGGGAAGCGGACAGCCCCAGCATTTT
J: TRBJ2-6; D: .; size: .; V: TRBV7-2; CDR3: CASKLGRSGANVLTF; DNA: TGTGCCAGCAAATTAGGGCGTTCTGGGGCCAACGTCCTGACTTTC
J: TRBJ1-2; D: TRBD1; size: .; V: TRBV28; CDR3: CASSWGQGAGRGYTF; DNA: TGTGCCAGCAGTTGGGGACAGGGGGCCGGCCGAGGCTACACCTTC
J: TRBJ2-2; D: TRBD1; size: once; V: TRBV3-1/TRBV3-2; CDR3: CASSQESAGGSDTGELFF; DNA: TGTGCCAGCAGCCAAGAGAGTGCAGGGGGCTCGGACACCGGGGAGCTGTTTTTT
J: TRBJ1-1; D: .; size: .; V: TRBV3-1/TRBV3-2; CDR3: CASSHGEGTEAFF; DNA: TGTGCCAGCAGCCATGGGGAGGGCACTGAAGCTTTCTTT
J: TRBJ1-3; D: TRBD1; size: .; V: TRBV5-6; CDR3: CASSRGQGTGNTIYF; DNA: TGTGCCAGCAGCCGAGGACAGGGTACGGGAAACACCATATATTTT
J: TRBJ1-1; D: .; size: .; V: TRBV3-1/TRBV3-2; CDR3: CASSQVGSGVLAEAFF; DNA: TGTGCCAGCAGCCAAGTAGGCAGTGGAGTGTTGGCTGAAGCTTTCTTT